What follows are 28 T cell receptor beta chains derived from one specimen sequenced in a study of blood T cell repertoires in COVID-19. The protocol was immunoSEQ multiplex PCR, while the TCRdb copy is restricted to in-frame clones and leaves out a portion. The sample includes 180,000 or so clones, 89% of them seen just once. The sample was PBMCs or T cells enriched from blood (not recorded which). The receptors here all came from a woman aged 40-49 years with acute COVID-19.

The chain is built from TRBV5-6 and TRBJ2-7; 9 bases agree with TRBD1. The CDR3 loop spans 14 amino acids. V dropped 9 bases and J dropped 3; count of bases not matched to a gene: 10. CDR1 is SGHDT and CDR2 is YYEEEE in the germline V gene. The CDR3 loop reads CATGRDRENYEQYF. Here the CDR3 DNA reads TGTGCCACCGGGCGGGACAGGGAGAACTACGAGCAGTACTTC.

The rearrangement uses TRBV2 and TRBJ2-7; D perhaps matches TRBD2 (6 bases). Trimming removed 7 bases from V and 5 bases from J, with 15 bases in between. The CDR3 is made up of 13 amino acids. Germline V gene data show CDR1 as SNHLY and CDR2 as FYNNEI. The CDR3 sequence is CASNPGEPDEQYF. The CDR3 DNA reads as TGTGCCAGCAACCCGGGGGAGCCGGACGAGCAGTACTTC. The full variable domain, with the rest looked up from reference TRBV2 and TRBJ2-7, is EPEVTQTPSHQVTQMGQEVILRCVPISNHLYFYWYRQILGQKVEFLVSFYNNEISEKSEIFDDQFSVERPDGSNFTLKIRSTKLEDSAMYFCASNPGEPDEQYFGPGTRLTVT.

The CDR3, as DNA: TGTGCCAGCAGTTTAGGGGACTATCAGCCCCAGCATTTT. It is translated as CASSLGDYQPQHF. J is TRBJ1-5 and V is TRBV12-3 or TRBV12-4, with D possibly being TRBD1 (5 bases). This CDR3 comprises 13 residues. The germline V and J ends were trimmed by 1 base and 5 bases, with 6 bases remaining between them.

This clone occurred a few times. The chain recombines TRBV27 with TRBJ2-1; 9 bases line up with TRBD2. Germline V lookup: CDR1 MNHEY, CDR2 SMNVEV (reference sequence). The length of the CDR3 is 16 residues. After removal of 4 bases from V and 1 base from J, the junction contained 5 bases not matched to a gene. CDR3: CASSYVSGGSYNEQFF. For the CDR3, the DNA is TGTGCCAGCAGTTATGTCAGCGGGGGGTCCTACAATGAGCAGTTCTTC.

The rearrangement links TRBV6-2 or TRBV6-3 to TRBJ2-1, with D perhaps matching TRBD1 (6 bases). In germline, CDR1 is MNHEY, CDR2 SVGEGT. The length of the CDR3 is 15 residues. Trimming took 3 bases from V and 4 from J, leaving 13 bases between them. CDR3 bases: TGTGCCAGCAGTTATGGCAGGGGACCATACAATGAGCAGTTCTTC. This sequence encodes CASSYGRGPYNEQFF.

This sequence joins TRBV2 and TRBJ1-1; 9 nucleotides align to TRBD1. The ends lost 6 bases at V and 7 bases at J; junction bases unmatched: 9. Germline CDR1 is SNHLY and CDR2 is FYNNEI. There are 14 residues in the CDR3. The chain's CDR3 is CASSRDRATLEAFF. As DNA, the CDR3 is TGTGCCAGCAGCCGGGACAGGGCGACCCTTGAAGCTTTCTTT.

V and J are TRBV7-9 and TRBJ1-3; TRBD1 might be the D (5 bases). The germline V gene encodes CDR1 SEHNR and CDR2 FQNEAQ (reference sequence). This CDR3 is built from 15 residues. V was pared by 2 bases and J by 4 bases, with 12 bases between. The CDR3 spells CASSLSSGVGNTIYF. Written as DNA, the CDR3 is TGTGCCAGCAGCTTATCTTCGGGGGTCGGAAACACCATATATTTT.

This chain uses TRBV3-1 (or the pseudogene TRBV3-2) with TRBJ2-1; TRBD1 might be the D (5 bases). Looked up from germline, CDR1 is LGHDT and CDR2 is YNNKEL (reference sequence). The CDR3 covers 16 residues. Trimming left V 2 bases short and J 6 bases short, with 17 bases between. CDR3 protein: CASSQILSDRTNEQFF. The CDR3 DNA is TGTGCCAGCAGCCAAATACTAAGCGACAGAACCAATGAGCAGTTCTTC.

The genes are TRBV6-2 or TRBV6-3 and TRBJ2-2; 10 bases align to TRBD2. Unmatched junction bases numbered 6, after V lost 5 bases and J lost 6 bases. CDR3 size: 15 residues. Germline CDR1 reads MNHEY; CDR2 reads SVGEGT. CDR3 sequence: CASSRRGLAPGELFF. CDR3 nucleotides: TGTGCCAGCAGTCGTCGGGGACTAGCGCCCGGGGAGCTGTTTTTT.

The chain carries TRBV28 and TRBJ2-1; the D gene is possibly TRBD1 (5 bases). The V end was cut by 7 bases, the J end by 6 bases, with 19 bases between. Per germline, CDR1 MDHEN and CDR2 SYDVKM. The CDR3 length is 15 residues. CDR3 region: CASTPERQNPNEQFF. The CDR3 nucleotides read TGTGCCAGCACCCCCGAGAGACAGAACCCCAATGAGCAGTTCTTC.

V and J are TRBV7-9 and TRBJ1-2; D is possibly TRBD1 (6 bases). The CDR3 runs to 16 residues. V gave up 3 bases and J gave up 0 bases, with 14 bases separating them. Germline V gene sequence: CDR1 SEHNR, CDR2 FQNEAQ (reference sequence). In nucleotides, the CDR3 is TGTGCCAGCAGCTTCGGAACAGGGACGACTAACTATGGCTACACCTTC. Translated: CASSFGTGTTNYGYTF.

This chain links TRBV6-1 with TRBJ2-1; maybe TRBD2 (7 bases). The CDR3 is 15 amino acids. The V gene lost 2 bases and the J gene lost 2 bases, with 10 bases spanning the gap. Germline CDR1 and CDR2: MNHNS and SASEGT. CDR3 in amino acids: CASSELGGAYNEQFF. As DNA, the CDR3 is TGTGCCAGCAGTGAATTAGGGGGGGCCTACAATGAGCAGTTCTTC.

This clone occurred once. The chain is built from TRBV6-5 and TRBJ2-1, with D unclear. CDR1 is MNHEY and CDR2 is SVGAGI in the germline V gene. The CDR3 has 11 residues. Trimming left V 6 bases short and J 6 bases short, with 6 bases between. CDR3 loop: CASSVSNEQFF. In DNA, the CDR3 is TGTGCCAGCAGCGTTAGCAATGAGCAGTTCTTC.

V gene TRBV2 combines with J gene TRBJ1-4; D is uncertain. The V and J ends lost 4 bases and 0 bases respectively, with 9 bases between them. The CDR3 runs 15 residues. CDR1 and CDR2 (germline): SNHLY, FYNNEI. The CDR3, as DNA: TGTGCCAGCAGTGTTACAGTCGCAACTAATGAAAAACTGTTTTTT. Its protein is CASSVTVATNEKLFF.

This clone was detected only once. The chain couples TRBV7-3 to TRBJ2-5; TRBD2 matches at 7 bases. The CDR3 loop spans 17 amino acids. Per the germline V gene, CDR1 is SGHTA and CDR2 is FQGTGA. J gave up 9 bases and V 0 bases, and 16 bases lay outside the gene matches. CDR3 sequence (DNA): TGTGCCAGCAGCTTAACGGGAGGACGGGGGGATTGGGAGCCCCAGTACTTC. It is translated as CASSLTGGRGDWEPQYF.

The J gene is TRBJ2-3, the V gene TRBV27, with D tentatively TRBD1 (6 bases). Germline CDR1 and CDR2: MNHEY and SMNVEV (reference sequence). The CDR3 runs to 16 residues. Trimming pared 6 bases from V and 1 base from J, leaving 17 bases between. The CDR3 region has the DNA TGTGCCAGCAGGTATACAGGGCGGCGGGGCACAGATACGCAGTATTTT. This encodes CASRYTGRRGTDTQYF.

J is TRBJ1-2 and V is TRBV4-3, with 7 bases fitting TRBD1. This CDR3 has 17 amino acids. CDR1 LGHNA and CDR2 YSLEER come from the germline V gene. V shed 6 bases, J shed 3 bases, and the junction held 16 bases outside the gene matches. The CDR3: CASSPNRGGTRYYGYTF. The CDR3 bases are TGCGCCAGCAGTCCTAACAGGGGAGGTACACGATACTATGGCTACACCTTC.

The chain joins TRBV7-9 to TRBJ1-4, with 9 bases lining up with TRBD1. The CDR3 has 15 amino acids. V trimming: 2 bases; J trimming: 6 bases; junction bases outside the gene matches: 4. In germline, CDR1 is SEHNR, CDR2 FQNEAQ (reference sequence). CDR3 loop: CASSLLTGGYEKLFF. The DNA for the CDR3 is TGTGCCAGCAGCTTACTTACAGGGGGCTATGAAAAACTGTTTTTT.

CDR3 sequence (DNA): TGTGCCTGGAGTGTAGGGGGCAGAGGGCAGCCCCAGCATTTT. Its protein product is CAWSVGGRGQPQHF. This chain links TRBV30 with TRBJ1-5; 7 bases agree with TRBD1. In germline, CDR1 is GTSNPN, CDR2 SVGIG (reference sequence). The CDR3 runs to 14 residues. The J segment lost 7 bases and the V segment lost 0 bases, leaving 6 bases of the junction unmatched. Full variable domain (missing parts from reference TRBV30 and TRBJ1-5): SQTIHQWPATLVQPVGSPLSLECTVEGTSNPNLYWYRQAAGRGLQLLFYSVGIGQISSEVPQNLSASRPQDRQFILSSKKLLLSDSGFYLCAWSVGGRGQPQHFGDGTRLSIL.

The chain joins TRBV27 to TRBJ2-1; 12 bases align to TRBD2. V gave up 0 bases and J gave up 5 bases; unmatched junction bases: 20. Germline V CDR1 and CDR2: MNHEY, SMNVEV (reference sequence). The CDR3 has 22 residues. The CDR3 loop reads CASSLSGTSGSKTIGVHNEQFF. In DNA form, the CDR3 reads TGTGCCAGCAGTTTATCGGGGACTAGCGGGTCAAAGACCATTGGGGTACACAATGAGCAGTTCTTC.

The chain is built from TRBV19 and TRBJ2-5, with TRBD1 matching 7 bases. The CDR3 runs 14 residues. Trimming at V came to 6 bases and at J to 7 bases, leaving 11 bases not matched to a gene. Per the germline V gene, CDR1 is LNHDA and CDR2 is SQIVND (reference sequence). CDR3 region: CASRPGGTLGTQYF. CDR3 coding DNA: TGTGCCAGTAGACCAGGGGGAACTCTCGGGACCCAGTACTTC.

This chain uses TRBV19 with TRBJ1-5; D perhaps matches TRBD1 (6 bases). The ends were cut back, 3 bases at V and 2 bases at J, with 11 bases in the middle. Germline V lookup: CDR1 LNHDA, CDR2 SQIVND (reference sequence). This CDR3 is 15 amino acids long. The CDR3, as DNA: TGTGCCAGTAGTATGCGGACAGAAGGCAATCAGCCCCAGCATTTT. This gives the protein CASSMRTEGNQPQHF.

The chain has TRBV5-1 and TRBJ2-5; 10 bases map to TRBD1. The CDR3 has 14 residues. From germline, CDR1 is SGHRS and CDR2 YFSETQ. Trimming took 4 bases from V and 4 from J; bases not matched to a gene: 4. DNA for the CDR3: TGCGCCAGCAGCGGCGACAGGGGGCGAGAGACCCAGTACTTC. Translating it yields CASSGDRGRETQYF.

CDR3 sequence reads: CASSELAQSDTQYF. The CDR3 bases are TGTGCCAGCAGTGAATTAGCCCAATCTGATACGCAGTATTTT. The rearrangement links TRBV6-1 to TRBJ2-3; D remains ambiguous. V was cut by 2 bases and J by 6 bases, with 12 bases left in between. Germline CDR1 is MNHNS and CDR2 is SASEGT. This CDR3 is built from 14 residues.

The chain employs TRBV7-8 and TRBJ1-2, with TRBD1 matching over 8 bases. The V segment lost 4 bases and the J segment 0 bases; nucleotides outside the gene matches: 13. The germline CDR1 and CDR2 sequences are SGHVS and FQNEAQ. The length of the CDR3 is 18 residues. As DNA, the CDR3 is TGTGCCAGCAGCTCCGGGGGCAGGGGGCGGAAAACTAACTATGGCTACACCTTC. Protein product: CASSSGGRGRKTNYGYTF.

This CDR3 reads CASSARGRSNYGYTF. The CDR3 nucleotides read TGTGCCAGCAGTGCTAGGGGGCGCTCTAACTATGGCTACACCTTC. The V and J genes are TRBV6-6 and TRBJ1-2; TRBD1 aligns across 7 bases. Germline CDR1 is MNHNY and CDR2 is SVGAGI (reference sequence). CDR3 size: 15 residues. With 5 bases clipped from V and 0 bases from J, the junction kept 6 bases outside the gene matches.

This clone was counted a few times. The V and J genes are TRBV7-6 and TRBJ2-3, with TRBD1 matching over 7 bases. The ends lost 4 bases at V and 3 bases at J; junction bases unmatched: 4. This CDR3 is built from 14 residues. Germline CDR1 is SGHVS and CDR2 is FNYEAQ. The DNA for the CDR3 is TGTGCCAGCAGCTCCAGACAGGGAACAGATACGCAGTATTTT. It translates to CASSSRQGTDTQYF.

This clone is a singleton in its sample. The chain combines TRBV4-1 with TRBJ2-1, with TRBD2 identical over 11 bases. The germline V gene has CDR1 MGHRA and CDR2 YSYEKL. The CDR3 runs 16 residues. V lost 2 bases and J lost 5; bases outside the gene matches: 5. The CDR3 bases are TGCGCCAGCAGCCAACCCGGGACTAGCGGCCACAATGAGCAGTTCTTC. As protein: CASSQPGTSGHNEQFF.